This TCR beta chain was sequenced in a study of blood T cell repertoires in COVID-19. Study-level information: COVID-19 samples, acute and convalescent, were from the United States, Italy and Spain.

In the source study's methods: Reference gene primers were amplified, and this amplification served to estimate nucleated cell counts. Clones were sequenced by immunoSEQ multiplex PCR, and TCRdb holds only the in-frame ones, with some missing. V, J and clone size are taken as reported in that table, and D and trimming were inferred from the DNA itself. The repertoire holds some 270,000 clones, with 90% as singletons. V shed 4 bases and J shed 1 base, with 14 bases lying between them. Germline V CDR1 and CDR2: SGHRS, YFSETQ. The CDR3 has 15 residues. V gene TRBV5-1 combines with J gene TRBJ2-5, with D possibly being TRBD1 (5 bases). Sample: peripheral blood. The sequence was obtained from a woman aged 60-70 years with COVID-19, enrolled during active disease. The CDR3, as DNA: TGCGCCAGCAGCGTGGCGTCAGGGTCCCAAGAGACCCAGTACTTC. Protein sequence: CASSVASGSQETQYF.